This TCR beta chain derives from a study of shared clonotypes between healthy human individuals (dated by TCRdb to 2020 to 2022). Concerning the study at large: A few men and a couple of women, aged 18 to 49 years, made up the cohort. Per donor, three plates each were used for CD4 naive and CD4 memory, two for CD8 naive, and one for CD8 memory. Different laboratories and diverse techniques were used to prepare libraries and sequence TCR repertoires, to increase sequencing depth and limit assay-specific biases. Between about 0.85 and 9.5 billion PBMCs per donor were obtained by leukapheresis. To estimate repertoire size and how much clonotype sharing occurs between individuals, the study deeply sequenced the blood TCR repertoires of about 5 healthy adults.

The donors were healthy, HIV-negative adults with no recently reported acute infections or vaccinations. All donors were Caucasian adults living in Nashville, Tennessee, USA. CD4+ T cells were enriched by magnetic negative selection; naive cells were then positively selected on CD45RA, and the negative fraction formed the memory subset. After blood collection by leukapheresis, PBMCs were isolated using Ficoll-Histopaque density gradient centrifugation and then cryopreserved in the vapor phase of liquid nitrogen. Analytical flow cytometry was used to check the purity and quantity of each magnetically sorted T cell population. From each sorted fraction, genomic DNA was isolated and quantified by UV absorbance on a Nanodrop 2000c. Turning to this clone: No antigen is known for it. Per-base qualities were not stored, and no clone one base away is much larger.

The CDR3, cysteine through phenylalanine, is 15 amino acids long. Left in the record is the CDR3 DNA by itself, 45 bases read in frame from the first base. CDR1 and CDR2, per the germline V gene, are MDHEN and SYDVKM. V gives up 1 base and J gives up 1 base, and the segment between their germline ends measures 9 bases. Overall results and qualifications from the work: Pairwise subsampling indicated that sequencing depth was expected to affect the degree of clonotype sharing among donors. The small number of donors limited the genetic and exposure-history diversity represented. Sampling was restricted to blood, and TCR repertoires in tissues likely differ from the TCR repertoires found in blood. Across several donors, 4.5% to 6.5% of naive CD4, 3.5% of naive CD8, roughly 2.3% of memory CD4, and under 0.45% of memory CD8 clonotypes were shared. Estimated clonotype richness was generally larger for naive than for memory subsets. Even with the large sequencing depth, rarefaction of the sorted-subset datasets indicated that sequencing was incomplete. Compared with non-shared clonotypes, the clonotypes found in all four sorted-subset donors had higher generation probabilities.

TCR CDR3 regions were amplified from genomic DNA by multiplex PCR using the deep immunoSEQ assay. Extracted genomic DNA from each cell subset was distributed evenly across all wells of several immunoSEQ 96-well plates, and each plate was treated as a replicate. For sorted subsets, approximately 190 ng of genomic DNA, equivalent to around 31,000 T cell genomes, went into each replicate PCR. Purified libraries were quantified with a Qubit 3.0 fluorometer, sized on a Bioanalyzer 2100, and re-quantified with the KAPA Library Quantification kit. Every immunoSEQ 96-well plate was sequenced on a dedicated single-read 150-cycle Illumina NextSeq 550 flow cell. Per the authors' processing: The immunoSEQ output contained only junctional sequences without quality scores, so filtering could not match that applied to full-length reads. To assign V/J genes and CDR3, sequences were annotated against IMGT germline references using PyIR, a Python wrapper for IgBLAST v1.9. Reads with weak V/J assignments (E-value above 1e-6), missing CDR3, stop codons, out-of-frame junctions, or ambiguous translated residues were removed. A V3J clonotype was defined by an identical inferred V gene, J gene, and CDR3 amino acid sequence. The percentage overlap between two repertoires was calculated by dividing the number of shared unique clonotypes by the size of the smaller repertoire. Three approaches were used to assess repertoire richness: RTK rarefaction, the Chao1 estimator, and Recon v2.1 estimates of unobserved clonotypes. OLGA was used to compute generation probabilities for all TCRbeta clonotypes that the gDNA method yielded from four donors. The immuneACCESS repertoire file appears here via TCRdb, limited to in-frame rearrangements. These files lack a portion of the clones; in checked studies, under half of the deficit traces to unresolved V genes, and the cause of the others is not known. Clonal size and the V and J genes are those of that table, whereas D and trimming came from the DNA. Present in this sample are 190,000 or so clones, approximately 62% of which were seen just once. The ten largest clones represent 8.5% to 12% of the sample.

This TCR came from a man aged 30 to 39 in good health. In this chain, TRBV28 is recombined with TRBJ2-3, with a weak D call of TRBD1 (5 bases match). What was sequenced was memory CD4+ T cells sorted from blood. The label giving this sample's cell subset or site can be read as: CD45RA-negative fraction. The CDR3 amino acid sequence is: CASSLLGAGTDTQYF. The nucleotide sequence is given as TGTGCCAGCAGTTTATTAGGGGCAGGCACAGATACGCAGTATTTT.